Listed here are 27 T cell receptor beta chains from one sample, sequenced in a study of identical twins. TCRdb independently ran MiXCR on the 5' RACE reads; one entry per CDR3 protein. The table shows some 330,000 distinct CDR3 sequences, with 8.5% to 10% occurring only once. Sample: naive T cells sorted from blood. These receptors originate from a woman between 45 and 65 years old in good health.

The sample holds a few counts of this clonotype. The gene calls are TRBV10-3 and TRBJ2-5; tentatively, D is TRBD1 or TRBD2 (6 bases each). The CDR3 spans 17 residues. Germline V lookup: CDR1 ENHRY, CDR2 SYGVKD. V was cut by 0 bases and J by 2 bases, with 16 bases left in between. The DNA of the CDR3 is TGTGCCATCAGTGAGTCGATGGGGGGCACTAATCAAGAGACCCAGTACTTC. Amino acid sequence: CAISESMGGTNQETQYF.

CDR3 DNA sequence: TGTGCCAGCAGCAGACTACAGGGGAACTATGGCTACACCTTC. Translated: CASSRLQGNYGYTF. The chain couples TRBV7-8 to TRBJ1-2; 7 bases match TRBD1. The CDR3 has 14 residues. The germline gives CDR1 SGHVS, CDR2 FQNEAQ. V was pared by 5 bases and J by 2 bases, with 5 bases of the junction left unmatched.

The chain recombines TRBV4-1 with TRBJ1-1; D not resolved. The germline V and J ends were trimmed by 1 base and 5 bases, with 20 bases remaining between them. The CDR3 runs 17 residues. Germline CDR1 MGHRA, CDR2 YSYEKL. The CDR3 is CASSQVPLGVSGTEAFF. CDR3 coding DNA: TGCGCCAGCAGCCAAGTTCCGCTCGGAGTCAGTGGTACTGAAGCTTTCTTT.

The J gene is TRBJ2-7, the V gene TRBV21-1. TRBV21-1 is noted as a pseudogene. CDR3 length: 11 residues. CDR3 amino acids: CASSKSCEQYF. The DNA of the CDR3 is TGTGCCAGCAGCAAATCGTGCGAGCAGTACTTC.

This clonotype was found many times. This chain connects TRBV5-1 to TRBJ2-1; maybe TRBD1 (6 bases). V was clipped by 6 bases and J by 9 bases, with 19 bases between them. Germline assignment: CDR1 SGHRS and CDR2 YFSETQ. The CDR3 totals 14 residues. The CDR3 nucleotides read TGCGCCAGCACCGACAGGCGTCTAGCAGTTGAGCAGTTCTTC. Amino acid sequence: CASTDRRLAVEQFF.

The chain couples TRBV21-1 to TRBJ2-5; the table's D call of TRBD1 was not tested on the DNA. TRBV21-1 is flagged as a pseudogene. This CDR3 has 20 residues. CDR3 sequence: CASSKKGRSSQGKREETHYF. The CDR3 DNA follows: TGTGCCAGCAGCAAAAAGGGGAGGTCTTCACAGGGGAAAAGGGAGGAGACCCACTACTTC.

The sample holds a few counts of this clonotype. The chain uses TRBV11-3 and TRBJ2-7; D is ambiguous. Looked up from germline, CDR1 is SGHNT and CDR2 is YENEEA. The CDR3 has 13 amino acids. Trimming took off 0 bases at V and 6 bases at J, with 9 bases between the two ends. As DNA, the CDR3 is TGTGCCAGCAGCTTAGATGGTAGCTCCGAGCAGTACGTC. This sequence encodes CASSLDGSSEQYV.

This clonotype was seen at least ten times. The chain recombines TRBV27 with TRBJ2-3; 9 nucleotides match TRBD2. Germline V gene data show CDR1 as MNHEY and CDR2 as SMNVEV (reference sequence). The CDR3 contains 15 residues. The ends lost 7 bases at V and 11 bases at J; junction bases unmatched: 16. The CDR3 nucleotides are TGTGCCAGCACCGAAATACTAGCGGGCCTAGGAAGGCAGTATTTT. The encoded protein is CASTEILAGLGRQYF.

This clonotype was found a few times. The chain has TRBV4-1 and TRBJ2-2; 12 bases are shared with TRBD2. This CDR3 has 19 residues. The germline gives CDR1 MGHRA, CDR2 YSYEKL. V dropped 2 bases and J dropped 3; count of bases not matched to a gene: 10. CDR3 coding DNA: TGCGCCAGCAGCCAATTCCCACAACTAGCGGGAGGAGACACCGGGGAGCTGTTTTTT. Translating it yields CASSQFPQLAGGDTGELFF.

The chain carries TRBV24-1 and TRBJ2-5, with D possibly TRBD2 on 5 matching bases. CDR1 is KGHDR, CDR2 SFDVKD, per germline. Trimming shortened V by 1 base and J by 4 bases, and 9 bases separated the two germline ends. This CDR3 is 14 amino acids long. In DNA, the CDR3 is TGTGCCACCAGTGATTTTGGACTCTCAGAGACCCAGTACTTC. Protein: CATSDFGLSETQYF.

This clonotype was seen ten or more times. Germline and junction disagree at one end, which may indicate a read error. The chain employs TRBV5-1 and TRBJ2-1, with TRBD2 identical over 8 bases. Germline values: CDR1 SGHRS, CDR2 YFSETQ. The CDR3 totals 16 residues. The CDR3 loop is CASSPLGGRIYHEQFF. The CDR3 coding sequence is TGCGCCAGCAGCCCGCTCGGCGGGAGGATCTACCATGAGCAGTTCTTC.

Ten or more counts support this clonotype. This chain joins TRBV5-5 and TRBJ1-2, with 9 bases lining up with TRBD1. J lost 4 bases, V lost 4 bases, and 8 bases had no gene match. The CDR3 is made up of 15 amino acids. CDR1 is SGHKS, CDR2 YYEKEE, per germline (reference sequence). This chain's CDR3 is CASSQGQGNLYGYTF. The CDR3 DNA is TGTGCCAGCAGCCAGGGACAGGGCAACCTCTATGGCTACACCTTC.

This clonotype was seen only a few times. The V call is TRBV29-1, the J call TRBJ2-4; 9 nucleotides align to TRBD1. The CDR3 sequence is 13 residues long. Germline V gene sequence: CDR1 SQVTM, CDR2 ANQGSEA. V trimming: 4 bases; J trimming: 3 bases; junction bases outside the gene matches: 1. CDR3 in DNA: TGCAGCGTTGGACAGGGGGTCAAAAACATTCAGTACTTC. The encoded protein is CSVGQGVKNIQYF.

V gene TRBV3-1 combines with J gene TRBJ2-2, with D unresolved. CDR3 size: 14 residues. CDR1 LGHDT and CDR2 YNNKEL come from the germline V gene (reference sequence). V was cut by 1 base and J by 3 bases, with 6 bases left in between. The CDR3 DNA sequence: TGTGCCAGCAGCCAAGGTCTGGACACCGGGGAGCTGTTTTTT. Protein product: CASSQGLDTGELFF. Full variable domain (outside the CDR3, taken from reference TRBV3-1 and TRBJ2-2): DTAVSQTPKYLVTQMGNDKSIKCEQNLGHDTMYWYKQDSKKFLKIMFSYNNKELIINETVPNRFSPKSPDKAHLNLHINSLELGDSAVYFCASSQGLDTGELFFGEGSRLTVL.

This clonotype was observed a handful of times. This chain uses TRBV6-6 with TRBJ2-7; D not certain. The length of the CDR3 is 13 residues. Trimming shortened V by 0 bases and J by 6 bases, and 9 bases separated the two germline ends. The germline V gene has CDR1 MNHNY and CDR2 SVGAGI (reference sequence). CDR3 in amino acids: CASSYSMVAEQYV. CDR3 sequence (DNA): TGTGCCAGCAGTTACTCGATGGTCGCCGAGCAGTACGTC.

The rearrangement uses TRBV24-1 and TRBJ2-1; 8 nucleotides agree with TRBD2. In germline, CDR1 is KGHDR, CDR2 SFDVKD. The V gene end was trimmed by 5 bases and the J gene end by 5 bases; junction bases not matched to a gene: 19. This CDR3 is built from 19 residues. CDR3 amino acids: CATSGQGLGDRVPNNEQFF. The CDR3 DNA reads TGTGCCACCAGTGGCCAGGGACTAGGCGATCGTGTGCCTAACAATGAGCAGTTCTTC.

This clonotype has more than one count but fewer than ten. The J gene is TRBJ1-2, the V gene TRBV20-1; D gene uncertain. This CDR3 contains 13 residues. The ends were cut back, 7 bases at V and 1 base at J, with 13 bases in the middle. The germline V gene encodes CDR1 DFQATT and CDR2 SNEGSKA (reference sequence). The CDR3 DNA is TGCAGTGTGGAGATTGGTGGTAACTATGGCTACACCTTC. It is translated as CSVEIGGNYGYTF.

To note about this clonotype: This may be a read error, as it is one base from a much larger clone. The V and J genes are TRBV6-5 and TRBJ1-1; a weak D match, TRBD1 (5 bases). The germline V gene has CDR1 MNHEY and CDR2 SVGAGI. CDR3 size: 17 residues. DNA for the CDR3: TGTGCCAACAGTTACTCGGATCTGGGGGGGGGAGTGGGAGAAGCTTTCTTT. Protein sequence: CANSYSDLGGGVGEAFF.

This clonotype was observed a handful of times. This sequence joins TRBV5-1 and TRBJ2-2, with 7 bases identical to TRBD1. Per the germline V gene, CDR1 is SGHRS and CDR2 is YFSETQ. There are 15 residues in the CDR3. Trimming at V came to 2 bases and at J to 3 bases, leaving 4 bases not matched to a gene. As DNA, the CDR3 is TGCGCCAGCAGCTTTGGGGACAGCTACACCGGGGAGCTGTTTTTT. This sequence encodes CASSFGDSYTGELFF.

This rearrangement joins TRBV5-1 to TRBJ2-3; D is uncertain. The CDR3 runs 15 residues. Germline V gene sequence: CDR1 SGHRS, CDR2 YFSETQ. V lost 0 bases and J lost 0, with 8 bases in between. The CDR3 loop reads CASSLGGTSTDTQYF. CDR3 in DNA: TGCGCCAGCAGCTTGGGCGGTACTAGCACAGATACGCAGTATTTT.

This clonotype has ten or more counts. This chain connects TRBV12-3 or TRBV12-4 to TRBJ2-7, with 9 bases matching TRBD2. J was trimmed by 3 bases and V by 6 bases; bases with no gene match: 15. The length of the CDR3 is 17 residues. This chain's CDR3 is CASRLRSSGKGGYEQYF. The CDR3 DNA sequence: TGTGCCAGCAGGCTGCGGTCTAGCGGGAAGGGGGGCTACGAGCAGTACTTC.

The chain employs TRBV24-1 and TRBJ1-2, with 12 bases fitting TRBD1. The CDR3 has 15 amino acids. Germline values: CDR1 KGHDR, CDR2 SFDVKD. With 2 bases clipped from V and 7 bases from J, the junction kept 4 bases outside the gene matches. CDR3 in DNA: TGTGCCACCAGTGATTCGGGACAGGGGGCCGGTGGCTACACCTTC. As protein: CATSDSGQGAGGYTF.

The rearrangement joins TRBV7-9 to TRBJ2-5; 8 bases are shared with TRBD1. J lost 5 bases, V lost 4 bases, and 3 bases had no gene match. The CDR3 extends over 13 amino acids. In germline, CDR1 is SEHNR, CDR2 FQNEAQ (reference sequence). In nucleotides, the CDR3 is TGTGCCAGCAGCTACGACAGGGGCGAGACCCAGTACTTC. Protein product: CASSYDRGETQYF.

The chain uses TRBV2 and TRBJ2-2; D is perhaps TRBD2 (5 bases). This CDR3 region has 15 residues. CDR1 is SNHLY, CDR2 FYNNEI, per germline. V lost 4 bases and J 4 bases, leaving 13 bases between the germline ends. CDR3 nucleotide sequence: TGTGCCAGCAGTGTTGAGAGGGTCTTCACCGGGGAGCTGTTTTTT. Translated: CASSVERVFTGELFF.

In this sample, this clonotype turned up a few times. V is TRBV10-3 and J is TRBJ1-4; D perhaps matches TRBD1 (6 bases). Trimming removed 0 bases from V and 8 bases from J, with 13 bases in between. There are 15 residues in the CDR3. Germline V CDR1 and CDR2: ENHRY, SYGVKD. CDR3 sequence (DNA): TGTGCCATCAGTGAGTCGATACCAGGGGTAGAAAAACTGTTTTTT. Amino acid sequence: CAISESIPGVEKLFF.

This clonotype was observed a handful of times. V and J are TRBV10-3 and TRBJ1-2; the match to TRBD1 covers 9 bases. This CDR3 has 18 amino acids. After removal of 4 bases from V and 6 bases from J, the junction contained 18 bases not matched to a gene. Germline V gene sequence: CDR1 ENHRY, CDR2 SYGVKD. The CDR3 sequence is CAISAVGDRALFLHGYTF. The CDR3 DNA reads TGTGCCATCAGTGCGGTGGGGGACAGGGCTCTTTTTCTCCATGGCTACACCTTC.

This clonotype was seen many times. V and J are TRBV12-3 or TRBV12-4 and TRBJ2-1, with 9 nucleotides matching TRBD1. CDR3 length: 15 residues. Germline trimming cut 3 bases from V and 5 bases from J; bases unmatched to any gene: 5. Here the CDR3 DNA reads TGTGCCAGCAGTTTTTGGACAGGGGTCGACAATGAGCAGTTCTTC. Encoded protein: CASSFWTGVDNEQFF.